The text below deals with one T cell receptor beta chain. This record belongs to a study of blood T cell repertoires in COVID-19. Study-level information: PBMCs, B-cell-depleted T cells, or T cells were the source of the cDNA or gDNA that made up the material.

CDR3 length equals 17 residues. Trimming took off 1 base at V and 1 base at J, with 13 bases between the two ends. Looked up from germline, CDR1 is SGHVS and CDR2 is FQNEAQ. Source study methods: Counts of nucleated cells, estimated from reference gene primer amplification, were obtained. TCRdb's copy holds only in-frame clones and misses some; the assay was immunoSEQ multiplex PCR. The V and J calls and the clone size are those of that table, but D and trimming were determined from the DNA. The repertoire holds around 180,000 clones, with 80% to 90% as singletons. The specimen was peripheral blood. The gene calls are TRBV7-8 and TRBJ2-2; perhaps TRBD2 as D (5 bases). This TCR came from a man between 60 and 75 years old with acute or convalescent COVID-19. The CDR3 DNA follows: TGTGCCAGCAGCTTAGGTGGGCGGGTGCTGAACACCGGGGAGCTGTTTTTT. This gives the protein CASSLGGRVLNTGELFF.